Listed here are 10 T cell receptor beta chains from one sample, sequenced in a study of patients and donors after allogeneic stem cell transplantation. TCRdb independently ran MiXCR on the RT-PCR reads; one entry per CDR3 protein. Of some 880,000 distinct CDR3 sequences listed, roughly 18% are singletons. Sequences were obtained from blood, either unsorted or a sorted T cell fraction (not recorded which). The receptors come from a human donor who was either an allogeneic HSCT recipient or a stem cell or donor lymphocyte infusion donor (not recorded which). It is not recorded whose cells these are; they may come from a transplant donor.

The CDR3 region is CASSPKDSQHEQYF. Written as DNA, the CDR3 is TGTGCCAGCAGCCCAAAGGACAGCCAGCACGAGCAGTACTTC. The J gene is TRBJ2-7, the V gene TRBV7-9; the D gene is possibly TRBD1 (6 bases). V lost 5 bases, J lost 5 bases, and 16 bases lay in between. The length of the CDR3 is 14 residues. The germline gives CDR1 SEHNR, CDR2 FQNEAQ (reference sequence). The full variable domain, in which reference TRBV7-9 and TRBJ2-7 provide the parts outside the CDR3, is DTGVSQNPRHKITKRGQNVTFRCDPISEHNRLYWYRQTLGQGPEFLTYFQNEAQLEKSRLLSDRFSAERPKGSFSTLEIQRTEQGDSAMYLCASSPKDSQHEQYFGPGTRLTVT.

This clonotype has a handful of counts. The chain recombines TRBV24-1 with TRBJ2-2; D not resolved. CDR1 and CDR2 from the germline V gene are KGHDR and SFDVKD. This CDR3 contains 13 residues. Trimming cost V 6 bases and J 0 bases, with 4 bases left between them. The chain's CDR3 is CATSTPNTGELFF. As DNA, the CDR3 is TGTGCCACCAGTACACCGAACACCGGGGAGCTGTTTTTT.

This clonotype was picked up a small number of times. V is TRBV24-1 and J is TRBJ2-1; 14 nucleotides agree with TRBD2. This CDR3 spans 20 amino acids. Trimming cost V 3 bases and J 1 base; bases outside gene matches: 10. Germline V CDR1 and CDR2: KGHDR, SFDVKD. The chain's CDR3 is CATSDTEGLAGVISYNEQFF. The CDR3 nucleotides read TGTGCCACCAGTGATACCGAGGGACTAGCGGGAGTGATATCCTACAATGAGCAGTTCTTC.

This sequence joins TRBV7-2 and TRBJ2-3; D gene uncertain. CDR3 length: 15 residues. V lost 1 base and J 0 bases, leaving 8 bases between the germline ends. Per the germline V gene, CDR1 is SGHTA and CDR2 is FQGNSA. The CDR3 DNA reads as TGTGCCAGCAGCTTAGAACTGACTAGCACAGATACGCAGTATTTT. Translating it yields CASSLELTSTDTQYF.

This clonotype occurred many times. The V gene is TRBV10-3, the J gene TRBJ2-2; no reliable D call. V gave up 0 bases and J gave up 1 base, with 3 bases separating them. Germline V gives CDR1 ENHRY, CDR2 SYGVKD. There are 14 residues in the CDR3. The DNA of the CDR3 is TGTGCCATCAGTGAGTCGTTGAACACCGGGGAGCTGTTTTTT. Translation gives CAISESLNTGELFF.

This clonotype was seen repeatedly, ten times or more. CDR3 coding DNA: TGCAGTGCTAATACAGCGGGGGGCACAGATACGCAGTATTTT. As protein: CSANTAGGTDTQYF. The J gene is TRBJ2-3, the V gene TRBV20-1; 8 nucleotides align to TRBD2. CDR3 length: 14 residues. Per germline, CDR1 DFQATT and CDR2 SNEGSKA (reference sequence). Unmatched junction bases numbered 4, after V lost 4 bases and J lost 1 base.

V gene TRBV15 combines with J gene TRBJ1-1; D not resolved. Germline V gene sequence: CDR1 LNHNV, CDR2 YYDKDF (reference sequence). This CDR3 is built from 13 residues. Trimming stripped 5 bases from V and 0 bases from J, with 7 bases between. The CDR3 coding sequence is TGTGCCACCAGCCGTCGCCTGAACACTGAAGCTTTCTTT. Encoded protein: CATSRRLNTEAFF.

This chain connects TRBV4-1 to TRBJ1-1; D may be TRBD1 (6 bases). The CDR3 length is 16 residues. Trimming pared 10 bases from V and 3 bases from J, leaving 24 bases between. In germline, CDR1 is MGHRA, CDR2 YSYEKL. For the CDR3, the DNA is TGCGCCAACGATGAGGACAGACATACCTACTACACTGAAGCTTTCTTT. This sequence encodes CANDEDRHTYYTEAFF.

This chain links TRBV20-1 with TRBJ1-5; unclear D gene. The V end lost 1 base, the J end lost 5 bases, and 6 bases lay between the germline ends. Looked up from germline, CDR1 is DFQATT and CDR2 is SNEGSKA (reference sequence). This CDR3 is built from 12 residues. The DNA of the CDR3 is TGCAGTGCTAGAGGGGTCGATCAGCCCCAGCATTTT. Encoded protein: CSARGVDQPQHF.

This clonotype was observed once. The chain uses TRBV4-3 and TRBJ2-1, with 11 bases aligning to TRBD1. Germline loops: CDR1 LGHNA, CDR2 YSLEER. The CDR3 loop spans 16 amino acids. V dropped 1 base and J dropped 6; count of bases not matched to a gene: 5. CDR3 region: CASSQGGTGGFNEQFF. The CDR3 DNA reads TGCGCCAGCAGCCAAGGAGGGACAGGGGGTTTCAATGAGCAGTTCTTC.